This T cell receptor (beta chain) was obtained from a study of blood T cell repertoires in COVID-19. This CDR3 is 15 amino acids long. Trimming cost V 8 bases and J 1 base, with 17 bases left between them. Germline-derived CDR1 and CDR2 are LNHDA and SQIVND (reference sequence). Libraries were prepared by immunoSEQ multiplex PCR; TCRdb keeps only in-frame clonotypes and omits some of them. The sample records 55,000 to 75,000 clones, roughly four fifths being singletons. Seattle patient enrollment occurred during active infection, with longitudinal follow-up thereafter. The TCR was taken from a man older than 75 with COVID-19, enrolled during active disease. The chain carries TRBV19 and TRBJ1-1; a weak D match, TRBD1 (5 bases). Input material: peripheral blood. The CDR3 is CASSRGAGRNTEAFF. CDR3 DNA sequence: TGTGCCAGTTCAAGGGGCGCCGGGAGGAACACTGAAGCTTTCTTT.